The T cell receptor beta chain described here comes from a study of blood T cell repertoires in COVID-19. In the study overall: Samples taken during acute and convalescent COVID-19 were collected in the United States, Italy and Spain. Sources were T cells, B-cell-depleted T cells, or PBMCs; the material itself was cDNA or gDNA.

The CDR3 has 14 amino acids. CDR1 and CDR2 (germline): DFQATT, SNEGSKA (reference sequence). Losses at the gene ends were 3 bases for V and 4 bases for J; bases not matched to a gene: 5. Methods used by the authors: Estimated nucleated cell counts came from reference gene primer amplification. Libraries were prepared by immunoSEQ multiplex PCR; TCRdb keeps only in-frame clonotypes and omits some of them. D and trimming come from the DNA, and the V and J calls and clone size come from that table. The sample has over 75,000 clones; 83% are singletons. This clonotype was sampled from a human donor in a cohort sampled during active COVID-19. The J gene is TRBJ1-5, the V gene TRBV20-1; 8 bases match TRBD1. The source material was peripheral blood. CDR3 in DNA: TGCAGTGCTAGTCGTGACAGGGGTAATCAGCCCCAGCATTTT. Translated: CSASRDRGNQPQHF.